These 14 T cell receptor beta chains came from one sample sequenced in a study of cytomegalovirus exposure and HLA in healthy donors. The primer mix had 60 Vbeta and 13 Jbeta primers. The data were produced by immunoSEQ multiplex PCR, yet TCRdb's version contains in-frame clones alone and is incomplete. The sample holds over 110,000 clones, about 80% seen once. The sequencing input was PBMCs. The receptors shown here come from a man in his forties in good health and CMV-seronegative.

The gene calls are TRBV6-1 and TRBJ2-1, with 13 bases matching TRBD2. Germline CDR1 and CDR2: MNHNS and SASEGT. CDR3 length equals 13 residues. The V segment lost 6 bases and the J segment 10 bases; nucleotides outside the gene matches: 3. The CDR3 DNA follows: TGTGCCAGCAGGACTAGCGGGGGGAGGGAGCAGTTCTTC. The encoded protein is CASRTSGGREQFF.

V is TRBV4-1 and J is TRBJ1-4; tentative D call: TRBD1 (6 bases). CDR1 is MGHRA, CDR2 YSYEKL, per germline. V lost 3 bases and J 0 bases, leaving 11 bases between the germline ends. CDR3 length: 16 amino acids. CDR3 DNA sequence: TGCGCCAGCAGCCACGGCAGGGGACCAACTAATGAAAAACTGTTTTTT. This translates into CASSHGRGPTNEKLFF.

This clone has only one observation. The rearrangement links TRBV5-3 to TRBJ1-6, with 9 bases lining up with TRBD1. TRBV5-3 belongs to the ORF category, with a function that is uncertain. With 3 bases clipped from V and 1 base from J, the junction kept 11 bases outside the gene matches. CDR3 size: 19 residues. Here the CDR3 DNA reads TGTGCCAGAAGCTGCCCGGGACAGGGAACGAGATCCTATAATTCACCCCTCCACTTT. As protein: CARSCPGQGTRSYNSPLHF.

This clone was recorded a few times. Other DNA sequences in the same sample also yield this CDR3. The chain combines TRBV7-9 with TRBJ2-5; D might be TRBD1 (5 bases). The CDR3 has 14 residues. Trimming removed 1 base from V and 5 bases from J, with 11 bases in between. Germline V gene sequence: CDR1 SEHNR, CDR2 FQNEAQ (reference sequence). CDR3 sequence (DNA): TGTGCCAGCAGCTTAGGGGCAGGGTCGGAGACCCAGTACTTC. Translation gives CASSLGAGSETQYF.

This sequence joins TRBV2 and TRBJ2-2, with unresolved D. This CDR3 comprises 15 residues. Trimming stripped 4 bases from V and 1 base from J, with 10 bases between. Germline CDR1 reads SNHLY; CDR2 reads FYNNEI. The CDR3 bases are TGTGCCAGCAGTGCCTCTCAACAGAACACCGGGGAGCTGTTTTTT. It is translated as CASSASQQNTGELFF.

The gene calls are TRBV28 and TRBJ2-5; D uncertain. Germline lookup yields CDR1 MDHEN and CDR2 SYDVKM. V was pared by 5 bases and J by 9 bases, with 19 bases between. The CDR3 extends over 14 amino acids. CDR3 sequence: CASSQPASLGAQYF. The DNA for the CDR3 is TGTGCCAGCAGTCAGCCGGCATCTCTAGGAGCCCAGTACTTC. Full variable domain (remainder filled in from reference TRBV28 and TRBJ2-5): DVKVTQSSRYLVKRTGEKVFLECVQDMDHENMFWYRQDPGLGLRLIYFSYDVKMKEKGDIPEGYSVSREKKERFSLILESASTNQTSMYLCASSQPASLGAQYFGPGTRLLVL.

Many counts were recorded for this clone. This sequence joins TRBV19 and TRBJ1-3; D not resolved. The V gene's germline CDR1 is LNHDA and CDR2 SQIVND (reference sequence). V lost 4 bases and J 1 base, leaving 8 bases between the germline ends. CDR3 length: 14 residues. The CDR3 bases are TGTGCCAGTAGTAGCAGGACTTCTGGAAACACCATATATTTT. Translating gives CASSSRTSGNTIYF. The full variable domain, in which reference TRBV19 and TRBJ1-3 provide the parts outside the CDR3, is DGGITQSPKYLFRKEGQNVTLSCEQNLNHDAMYWYRQDPGQGLRLIYYSQIVNDFQKGDIAEGYSVSREKKESFPLTVTSAQKNPTAFYLCASSSRTSGNTIYFGEGSWLTVV.

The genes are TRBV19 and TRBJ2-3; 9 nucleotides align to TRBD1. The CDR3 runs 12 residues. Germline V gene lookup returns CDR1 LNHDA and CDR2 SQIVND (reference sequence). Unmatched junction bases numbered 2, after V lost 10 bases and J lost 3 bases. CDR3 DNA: TGTGCCATAGGGACAGGGACAGATACGCAGTATTTT. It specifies CAIGTGTDTQYF.

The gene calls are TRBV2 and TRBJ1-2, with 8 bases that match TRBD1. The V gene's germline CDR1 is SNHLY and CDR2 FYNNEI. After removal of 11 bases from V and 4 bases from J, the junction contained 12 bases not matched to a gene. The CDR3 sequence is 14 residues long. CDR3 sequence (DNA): TGTGCCGGTTCCGGGACAGGTCCTCCCTATGGCTACACCTTC. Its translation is CAGSGTGPPYGYTF.

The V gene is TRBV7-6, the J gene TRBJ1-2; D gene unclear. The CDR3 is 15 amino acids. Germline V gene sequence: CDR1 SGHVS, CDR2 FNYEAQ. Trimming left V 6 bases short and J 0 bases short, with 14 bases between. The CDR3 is CASSKTGSANYGYTF. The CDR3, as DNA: TGTGCCAGCAGTAAAACGGGGAGCGCTAACTATGGCTACACCTTC.

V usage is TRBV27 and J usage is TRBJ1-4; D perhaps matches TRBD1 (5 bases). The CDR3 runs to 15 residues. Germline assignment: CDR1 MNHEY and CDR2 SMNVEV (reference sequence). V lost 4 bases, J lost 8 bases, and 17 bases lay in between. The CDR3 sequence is CASSSQGLVGEKLFF. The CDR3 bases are TGTGCCAGCAGTTCTCAGGGACTAGTCGGGGAAAAACTGTTTTTT.

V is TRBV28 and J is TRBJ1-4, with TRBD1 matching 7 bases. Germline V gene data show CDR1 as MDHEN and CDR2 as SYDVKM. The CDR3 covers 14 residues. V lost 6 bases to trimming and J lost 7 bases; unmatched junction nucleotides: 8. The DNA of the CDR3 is TGTGCCAGCAGCTCACCGGGACAGAGTGAAAAACTGTTTTTT. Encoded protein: CASSSPGQSEKLFF. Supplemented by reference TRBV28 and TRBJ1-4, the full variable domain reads DVKVTQSSRYLVKRTGEKVFLECVQDMDHENMFWYRQDPGLGLRLIYFSYDVKMKEKGDIPEGYSVSREKKERFSLILESASTNQTSMYLCASSSPGQSEKLFFGSGTQLSVL.

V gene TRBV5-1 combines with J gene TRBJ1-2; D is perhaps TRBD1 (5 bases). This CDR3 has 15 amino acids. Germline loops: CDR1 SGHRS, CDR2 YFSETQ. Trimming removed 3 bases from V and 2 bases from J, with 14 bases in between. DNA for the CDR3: TGCGCCAGCAGCTCGGCTCAGGGTACCAACTATGGCTACACCTTC. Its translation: CASSSAQGTNYGYTF.

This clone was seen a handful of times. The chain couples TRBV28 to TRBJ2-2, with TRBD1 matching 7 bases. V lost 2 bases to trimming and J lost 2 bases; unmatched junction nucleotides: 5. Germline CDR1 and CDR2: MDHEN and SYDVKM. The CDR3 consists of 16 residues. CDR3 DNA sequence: TGTGCCAGCAGTTTAGAGGACAGGTTAAACACCGGGGAGCTGTTTTTT. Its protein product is CASSLEDRLNTGELFF.